This TCR beta chain was observed in a study of blood T cell repertoires in COVID-19. Source study methods: Cell counts per sample came from amplifying reference gene primers. The protocol was immunoSEQ multiplex PCR, while the TCRdb copy is restricted to in-frame clones and leaves out a portion. D and trimming were read from the DNA, whereas the V and J calls and clone size are those reported in that table. The data show approximately 96,000 clones, more than 90% seen once. Germline CDR1 MNHEY, CDR2 SMNVEV (reference sequence). J was trimmed by 2 bases and V by 1 base; bases with no gene match: 10. CDR3 length equals 17 residues.

The origin of this receptor is a man in his sixties with acute or convalescent COVID-19. Sequences were obtained from peripheral blood. This rearrangement joins TRBV27 to TRBJ2-7; TRBD2 aligns across 8 bases. The DNA of the CDR3 is TGTGCCAGCAGTTTATGGGGCCGGGCGGGAGGTACCTACGAGCAGTACTTC. Translating it yields CASSLWGRAGGTYEQYF.